This is a list of T cell receptor beta chains from one sample in a study of neurological immune-mediated disorders. Via MiXCR, TCRdb re-called the 5' RACE reads, giving one row per CDR3 protein. The sample includes some 57,000 distinct CDR3 sequences, 3% to 4% of them seen just once. The sample taken for sequencing was PBMCs. The origin of the receptors is a woman aged 60-75 years with multiple sclerosis. Both conserved end residues are part of each CDR3. D genes are given only for firm matches. Only some rows state a clone size, as once, few, many or a class for expanded clones.

TRBV20-1	16	TRBJ2-1	many	-	CSAPISGGPIPNEQFF	TGCAGTGCTCCTATTTCTGGAGGGCCCATCCCCAATGAGCAGTTCTTC
TRBV3-1	14	TRBJ2-2	many	-	CASSQDLSPGELFF	TGTGCCAGCAGCCAAGATCTCTCGCCCGGGGAGCTGTTTTTT
TRBV27	13	TRBJ2-3	many	-	CASRSIPTDTQYF	TGTGCCAGCAGAAGCATTCCCACAGATACGCAGTATTTT
TRBV7-8	17	TRBJ2-1	many	TRBD2	CASSLRWTSGRTHEQFF	TGTGCCAGCAGCTTAAGGTGGACTAGCGGGAGAACGCATGAGCAGTTCTTC
TRBV6-5	18	TRBJ2-7	many	TRBD2	CASSYSRPTSGSSYEQYF	TGTGCCAGCAGTTACTCGAGGCCAACTAGCGGGAGCTCCTACGAGCAGTACTTC
TRBV12-3/TRBV12-4	13	TRBJ2-3	many	-	CASSLSRRDTQYF	TGTGCCAGCAGTCTGTCAAGGAGGGATACGCAGTATTTT
TRBV28	14	TRBJ1-2	-	-	CASSPQGGVGGYTF	TGTGCCAGCAGCCCTCAAGGGGGGGTGGGTGGCTACACCTTC
TRBV20-1	15	TRBJ2-7	many	TRBD1	CSASKSRQGAWEQYF	TGCAGTGCTAGCAAATCGCGACAGGGGGCGTGGGAGCAGTACTTC
TRBV20-1	15	TRBJ2-3	many	TRBD2	CSAKRPGLATDTQYF	TGCAGTGCTAAACGGCCGGGACTAGCAACAGATACGCAGTATTTT
TRBV20-1	13	TRBJ2-3	many	-	CSARVGGTDTQYF	TGCAGTGCTAGAGTCGGGGGCACAGATACGCAGTATTTT
TRBV7-9	14	TRBJ1-2	-	-	CASSLDLANYGYTF	TGTGCCAGCAGCTTGGACCTTGCTAACTATGGCTACACCTTC
TRBV10-3	17	TRBJ2-3	many	TRBD1	CAIKETRQGGRTDTQYF	TGTGCCATCAAAGAAACCCGACAGGGGGGCCGCACAGATACGCAGTATTTT
TRBV24-1	15	TRBJ2-3	many	TRBD2	CATAVAGDVTDTQYF	TGTGCCACCGCGGTAGCGGGAGATGTGACAGATACGCAGTATTTT
TRBV3-1	15	TRBJ2-7	many	-	CASSRLKPGSHEQYF	TGTGCCAGCAGCCGGCTGAAGCCAGGGTCCCACGAGCAGTACTTC
TRBV20-1	15	TRBJ2-2	many	-	CSAHLRGQPTGELFF	TGCAGTGCTCACCTACGGGGACAACCTACCGGGGAGCTGTTTTTT
TRBV20-1	12	TRBJ2-2	many	-	CSASTGDGELFF	TGCAGTGCTAGTACGGGGGACGGGGAGCTGTTTTTT
TRBV28	12	TRBJ1-5	many	-	CASISVDQPQHF	TGTGCCAGCATCAGTGTGGATCAGCCCCAGCATTTT
TRBV5-1	14	TRBJ1-1	many	-	CASSLGQGWTEAFF	TGCGCCAGCAGCTTGGGTCAGGGTTGGACTGAAGCTTTCTTT
TRBV7-2	16	TRBJ2-2	-	TRBD1	CASSSTGTGLFGELFF	TGTGCCAGCAGCTCAACCGGGACAGGGTTGTTCGGGGAGCTGTTTTTT
TRBV28	14	TRBJ2-6	many	-	CASSLRARANVLTF	TGTGCCAGCAGTTTAAGGGCCCGCGCCAACGTCCTGACTTTC
TRBV5-1	17	TRBJ2-3	many	-	CASSLEKTGVSTDTQYF	TGCGCCAGCAGCTTAGAAAAGACAGGCGTCAGCACAGATACGCAGTATTTT
TRBV7-2	13	TRBJ1-6	many	-	CASSLMEGAPLHF	TGTGCCAGCAGCTTAATGGAGGGCGCACCCCTCCACTTT
TRBV29-1	12	TRBJ2-5	many	TRBD1	CSVGDRINVQYF	TGCAGCGTTGGGGACAGGATAAACGTCCAGTACTTC
TRBV15	12	TRBJ2-3	many	-	CATTAGSDTQYF	TGTGCCACCACTGCAGGGTCAGATACGCAGTATTTT
TRBV6-4	15	TRBJ2-3	many	TRBD1	CASSEGQGAGDTQYF	TGTGCCAGCAGTGAGGGCCAGGGGGCCGGAGATACGCAGTATTTT
TRBV20-1	12	TRBJ2-1	many	-	CSASVSRNEQFF	TGCAGCGCTAGTGTCTCGAGGAATGAGCAGTTCTTC
TRBV6-6	13	TRBJ1-5	many	-	CASSRTASQPQHF	TGTGCCAGCAGCCGGACCGCCAGCCAGCCCCAGCATTTT
TRBV5-1	12	TRBJ2-7	many	-	CASSPRVGEQYF	TGTGCCAGCAGTCCCAGGGTGGGCGAGCAGTACTTC
TRBV12-3/TRBV12-4	13	TRBJ2-1	many	-	CASSLMRLNEQFF	TGTGCCAGCAGTTTAATGCGGCTCAATGAGCAGTTCTTC
TRBV29-1	15	TRBJ2-3	few	-	CSVAGGGTSTDTQYF	TGCAGCGTTGCAGGTGGCGGGACAAGCACAGATACGCAGTATTTT
TRBV5-1	15	TRBJ2-1	many	-	CASSYVGGTYNEQFF	TGCGCCAGCAGCTATGTCGGGGGTACCTACAATGAGCAGTTCTTC
TRBV5-1	17	TRBJ2-2	many	-	CASSRTESTANTGELFF	TGCGCCAGCAGCAGGACAGAATCAACCGCGAACACCGGGGAGCTGTTTTTT
TRBV14	16	TRBJ1-1	few	-	CASSQEAFLGDTEAFF	TGTGCCAGCAGCCAAGAGGCCTTCCTGGGGGACACTGAAGCTTTCTTT
TRBV12-3/TRBV12-4	16	TRBJ2-7	many	-	CASSVDRGGSSYEQYF	TGTGCCAGCAGCGTTGACAGGGGCGGGAGCTCCTACGAGCAGTACTTC
TRBV28	15	TRBJ1-6	many	TRBD1	CASSPPTGVGSPLHF	TGTGCCAGCAGCCCACCGACAGGGGTGGGGTCACCCCTCCACTTT
TRBV4-3	17	TRBJ1-2	many	-	CASSQRTTGRNDYGYTF	TGCGCCAGCAGCCAGCGGACCACAGGGAGAAACGACTATGGCTACACCTTC
TRBV10-3	15	TRBJ2-6	many	-	CAISDSLSGANVLTF	TGTGCCATCAGTGACAGCCTCTCTGGGGCCAACGTCCTGACTTTC
TRBV28	13	TRBJ1-4	many	TRBD1	CAGRDRGSEKLFF	TGTGCCGGCAGGGACAGGGGTAGTGAAAAACTGTTTTTT
TRBV10-3	14	TRBJ1-1	many	-	CAISESWRNTEAFF	TGTGCCATCAGTGAATCCTGGAGGAACACTGAAGCTTTCTTT
TRBV20-1	15	TRBJ2-5	many	-	CSARWFGRDPETQYF	TGCAGTGCTAGATGGTTCGGGAGAGACCCGGAGACCCAGTACTTC
TRBV5-1	16	TRBJ2-1	many	TRBD2	CASSSQGTSGHNEQFF	TGCGCCAGCAGCTCCCAAGGGACTAGCGGTCACAATGAGCAGTTCTTC
TRBV24-1	12	TRBJ2-1	-	-	CATSDLNNEQFF	TGTGCCACCAGTGATTTGAACAATGAGCAGTTCTTC
TRBV20-1	15	TRBJ1-5	many	-	CSARVGGYSNQPQHF	TGCAGTGCTAGAGTGGGAGGATATAGCAATCAGCCCCAGCATTTT
TRBV24-1	16	TRBJ1-5	many	-	CATSDAGTNSNQPQHF	TGTGCCACCAGTGATGCAGGGACTAATAGCAATCAGCCCCAGCATTTT
TRBV5-1	14	TRBJ2-1	many	-	CASSLGAAHNEQFF	TGCGCCAGCAGCTTGGGGGCAGCCCACAATGAGCAGTTCTTC